The clone carrying this T cell receptor (beta chain) was observed a handful of times. This entry belongs to a study of metastatic and nonmetastatic thyroid tumors. The wider study: Comparison of repertoires was carried out across blood and tumor or nodule tissue from malignant and benign thyroid patients.

Each patient came to thyroid surgery without any prior treatment (of any kind). The CDR3 extends over 14 amino acids. Germline CDR1 MNHNS, CDR2 SASEGT. With 6 bases clipped from V and 9 bases from J, the junction kept 8 bases outside the gene matches. TCRdb re-analyzed the PCR reads using MiXCR. In the table there are 12,000 to 15,000 clones, roughly 3.5% of which are singletons. The sequencing sample was made of tumor tissue. The V gene is TRBV6-1, the J gene TRBJ1-6; 7 bases match TRBD1. This TCR was recovered from a female donor with papillary thyroid cancer or a benign thyroid nodule (not recorded which). Some clones in this sample may be carry-over from other donors' samples. DNA of the CDR3: TGTGCCAGCAGCCCCTACAGGGGTTCTTCACCCCTCCACTTT. It encodes CASSPYRGSSPLHF.